The clone carrying this T cell receptor (beta chain) showed up many times. The target antigen is unknown. Source material for naive CD8 libraries was roughly 18,000 to 1,000,000 sorted cells, with 10%, 30% or 50% RNA. This specimen belongs to a study of molecular identifiers for immune sequencing clone quantification. TCRdb fed the PCR reads into MiXCR, producing one record per CDR3 protein. Of roughly 630,000 distinct CDR3 sequences listed, around 25% are singletons. Study observations and caveats: Even with some 960,000 naive cells present, spiked Jurkat TCR RNA from one cell was reportedly detectable. Highly expanded clone sizes could end up underestimated if a barcode were shared by identical TCR molecules.

The sequenced material came from naive CD8+ T cells from blood, with Jurkat cell RNA spiked in. Subset reported: FACS-sorted CD8+CD4-CCR7+CD45RA+ naive T cells. This receptor was obtained from a human donor in good health. Some libraries in this study had Jurkat cell RNA spiked in.

CDR3 protein: CASSSAGPYEQYF. The CDR3 DNA reads as TGTGCCAGCAGTTCAGCGGGGCCCTACGAGCAGTACTTC. The chain carries TRBV6-2 or TRBV6-3 and TRBJ2-7, with 7 positions matching TRBD2. The CDR3 runs 13 residues. V trimming: 4 bases; J trimming: 2 bases; junction bases outside the gene matches: 2. Germline lookup yields CDR1 MNHEY and CDR2 SVGEGT.